Listed here are 10 T cell receptor beta chains from one sample, sequenced in a study of T cell repertoires in cytomegalovirus infection. TCRdb analysed the reads with MiXCR anew, one entry per CDR3 protein. Counted here are around 330,000 distinct CDR3 sequences, 15% to 20% occurring once; the ten biggest clones make up about 12%. What was sequenced was PBMCs. These receptors all come from a human donor in good health (CMV status not recorded). Some clones in this sample may be carry-over from other donors' samples.

J is TRBJ2-7 and V is TRBV6-5; D is unclear. The V end was cut by 0 bases, the J end by 2 bases, with 8 bases between. CDR1 and CDR2 from the germline V gene are MNHEY and SVGAGI. The length of the CDR3 is 14 residues. The CDR3 region is CASSYSGSPYEQYF. For the CDR3, the DNA is TGTGCCAGCAGTTACTCGGGCAGCCCCTACGAGCAGTACTTC.

The chain carries TRBV4-1 and TRBJ1-1, with D hard to call. Trimming left V 4 bases short and J 1 base short, with 10 bases between. The CDR3 is made up of 14 amino acids. Germline V gene lookup returns CDR1 MGHRA and CDR2 YSYEKL. The CDR3 nucleotides are TGCGCCAGCAGCCTCGGCCACCAGAACACTGAAGCTTTCTTT. It yields the protein CASSLGHQNTEAFF.

This clonotype has only a few counts. The V call is TRBV4-3, the J call TRBJ2-7, with a tentative D call TRBD2 (6 bases). The germline CDR1 and CDR2 sequences are LGHNA and YSLEER. The V gene lost 1 base and the J gene lost 2 bases, with 12 bases spanning the gap. This CDR3 has 15 residues. The chain's CDR3 is CASSQGLGAPYEQYF. The CDR3 nucleotides are TGCGCCAGCAGCCAAGGACTAGGGGCCCCCTACGAGCAGTACTTC.

This clonotype has at least ten counts. This CDR3 reads CASSLSGPWETQYF. DNA for the CDR3: TGTGCCAGCAGCTTGAGCGGGCCCTGGGAGACCCAGTACTTC. The chain uses TRBV11-3 and TRBJ2-5, with D tentatively TRBD2 (6 bases). V was shortened by 3 bases and J by 5 bases, with 13 bases between the two germline ends. Germline CDR1 reads SGHNT; CDR2 reads YENEEA. This CDR3 contains 14 residues. The full variable domain, its missing parts supplied by reference TRBV11-3 and TRBJ2-5, is EAGVVQSPRYKIIEKKQPVAFWCNPISGHNTLYWYLQNLGQGPELLIRYENEEAVDDSQLPKDRFSAERLKGVDSTLKIQPAELGDSAVYLCASSLSGPWETQYFGPGTRLLVL.

This clonotype was seen at least ten times. The rearrangement joins TRBV2 to TRBJ2-5; D is ambiguous. The CDR3 sequence is 14 residues long. With 6 bases removed from V and 1 base from J, the gap between germline ends came to 12 bases. Per the germline V gene, CDR1 is SNHLY and CDR2 is FYNNEI. CDR3: CASRVRGVQETQYF. In DNA form, the CDR3 reads TGTGCCAGCAGGGTGAGAGGAGTCCAAGAGACCCAGTACTTC. Based on the CDR3 plus reference TRBV2 and TRBJ2-5, the full variable domain is EPEVTQTPSHQVTQMGQEVILRCVPISNHLYFYWYRQILGQKVEFLVSFYNNEISEKSEIFDDQFSVERPDGSNFTLKIRSTKLEDSAMYFCASRVRGVQETQYFGPGTRLLVL.

The rearrangement uses TRBV5-4 and TRBJ2-1; tentatively, D is TRBD1 (5 bases). Germline CDR1 reads SGHNT; CDR2 reads YYREEE (reference sequence). The CDR3 covers 13 residues. V lost 1 base and J lost 7, with 9 bases in between. The CDR3 region is CASSLQGTNEQFF. DNA for the CDR3: TGTGCCAGCAGCTTGCAGGGAACGAATGAGCAGTTCTTC.

This clonotype showed up many times. The V call is TRBV4-1, the J call TRBJ2-1; 8 bases match TRBD2. Germline CDR1 reads MGHRA; CDR2 reads YSYEKL. The trim removed 4 bases at V and 4 bases at J, leaving 3 bases unmatched. CDR3 length: 14 residues. CDR3 region: CASSRGLDYNEQFF. Here the CDR3 DNA reads TGCGCCAGCAGCCGGGGACTAGATTACAATGAGCAGTTCTTC.

About this clonotype: A much larger clonotype is one base distant, so this may be a read error. The V gene is TRBV4-3, the J gene TRBJ1-4; the match to TRBD1 covers 8 bases. This CDR3 has 19 amino acids. The J segment lost 4 bases and the V segment lost 0 bases, leaving 13 bases of the junction unmatched. CDR1 is LGHNA, CDR2 YSLEER, per germline. CDR3 sequence: CASSQDSGQGAQGNEKLFF. The CDR3 DNA reads as TGCGCCAGCAGCCAAGATAGCGGGCAGGGGGCGCAGGGTAATGAAAAACTGTTTTTT.

This clonotype was detected many times. The rearrangement links TRBV7-2 to TRBJ2-2, with D unclear. Trimming took 5 bases from V and 0 from J, leaving 10 bases between them. Germline V gene data show CDR1 as SGHTA and CDR2 as FQGNSA. The CDR3 covers 15 residues. This chain's CDR3 is CASSLDLANTGELFF. Here the CDR3 DNA reads TGTGCCAGCAGCCTGGACCTCGCGAACACCGGGGAGCTGTTTTTT.

This rearrangement joins TRBV6-5 to TRBJ1-1; D is perhaps TRBD1 (5 bases). Germline V lookup: CDR1 MNHEY, CDR2 SVGAGI. The CDR3 has 16 residues. V gave up 6 bases and J gave up 2 bases, with 19 bases separating them. DNA of the CDR3: TGTGCCAGCAGCAGAGCAGTGAGGGGCCCTAACACTGAAGCTTTCTTT. Its translation: CASSRAVRGPNTEAFF.